The 7 T cell receptor beta chains below were found in one sample sequenced in a study of blood T cells in healthy people across ages. A sample-barcoded 5' primer and a J-beta primer mix were used in a second PCR of roughly 6 to 11 cycles. TCRdb reanalysed the 5' RACE reads using MiXCR and keeps one entry per CDR3 protein. Of about 680,000 distinct CDR3 sequences listed, 45% to 50% are singletons. The sample comprised blood. These receptors originate from a woman aged 60-70 years in good health.

The CDR3 DNA follows: TGCGCCAGCAGCTCCGGCGAGGGAGCGGGAAAAGAGACCCAGTACTTC. It is translated as CASSSGEGAGKETQYF. The chain recombines TRBV5-1 with TRBJ2-5, with 7 positions matching TRBD2. CDR1 and CDR2 (germline): SGHRS, YFSETQ. The CDR3 sequence is 16 residues long. J was trimmed by 3 bases and V by 3 bases; bases with no gene match: 11.

Here the CDR3 reads CASSHIRTGRGEQYF. The CDR3 nucleotides are TGTGCCAGCAGCCATATAAGGACAGGGCGCGGTGAGCAGTACTTC. The V gene is TRBV11-2, the J gene TRBJ2-5, with 8 bases that match TRBD1. With V trimmed by 5 bases and J by 11 bases, 16 bases remained unmatched. Germline CDR1 is SGHAT and CDR2 is FQNNGV. The CDR3 runs to 15 residues.

This chain connects TRBV5-1 to TRBJ2-2; D gene uncertain. Germline assignment: CDR1 SGHRS and CDR2 YFSETQ. V lost 6 bases to trimming and J lost 14 bases, with 14 bases between them. CDR3 length equals 11 residues. Here the CDR3 DNA reads TGCGCCAGCACGGATGGCCGTGAACTGTTTTTT. Protein product: CASTDGRELFF.

The chain has TRBV6-2 or TRBV6-3 and TRBJ1-4; D possibly corresponds to TRBD1 (6 bases). With 6 bases removed from V and 10 bases from J, the gap between germline ends came to 18 bases. Per germline, CDR1 MNHEY and CDR2 SVGEGT. This CDR3 spans 14 amino acids. CDR3 sequence (DNA): TGTGCCAGCAGCCCTAGCCGACAGGAGGGAAAACTGTTTTTT. Translated: CASSPSRQEGKLFF.

The chain employs TRBV11-3 and TRBJ2-2; D is uncertain. There are 14 residues in the CDR3. The germline V and J ends were trimmed by 5 bases and 3 bases, with 10 bases remaining between them. Germline CDR1 is SGHNT and CDR2 is YENEEA. Here the CDR3 DNA reads TGTGCCAGCAGCGTAAAGGTAGACACCGGGGAGCTGTTTTTT. As protein: CASSVKVDTGELFF.

The chain has TRBV5-1 and TRBJ1-2; 9 bases agree with TRBD1. The ends lost 3 bases at V and 8 bases at J; junction bases unmatched: 2. The germline V gene has CDR1 SGHRS and CDR2 YFSETQ. The CDR3 has 12 residues. CDR3 DNA: TGCGCCAGCAGCTGGGACAGGGACGGCTACACCTTC. Translated, it gives CASSWDRDGYTF.

This clonotype was detected a few times. The V gene is TRBV9, the J gene TRBJ2-1; perhaps TRBD1 as D (5 bases). CDR1 and CDR2 (germline): SGDLS, YYNGEE. CDR3 length: 14 amino acids. The V and J ends lost 2 bases and 2 bases respectively, with 8 bases between them. The DNA for the CDR3 is TGTGCCAGCAGCGTGCAGGGTCCCTACAATGAGCAGTTCTTC. Its translation: CASSVQGPYNEQFF.